The present TCR beta chain was sequenced within a study of blood T cell repertoires in COVID-19. Study as a whole: COVID-19 samples, acute and convalescent, were from the United States, Italy and Spain. Sources were T cells, B-cell-depleted T cells, or PBMCs; the material itself was cDNA or gDNA.

CDR3 length: 15 amino acids. Germline loops: CDR1 LGHDT, CDR2 YNNKEL (reference sequence). Trimming removed 4 bases at V and 0 bases at J, with 11 bases between. The protocol was immunoSEQ multiplex PCR, while the TCRdb copy is restricted to in-frame clones and leaves out a portion. The sample holds 130,000 to 150,000 clones; 87% are singletons and the top ten take 0.8% to 0.95%. The TCR was taken from a woman in her forties or fifties with acute or convalescent COVID-19. Material: peripheral blood. The gene calls are TRBV3-1 (or the pseudogene TRBV3-2) and TRBJ2-3, with D unclear. The CDR3 sequence: CASSLLLGSTDTQYF. The CDR3 DNA sequence: TGTGCCAGCAGCCTCCTGCTCGGTAGCACAGATACGCAGTATTTT.